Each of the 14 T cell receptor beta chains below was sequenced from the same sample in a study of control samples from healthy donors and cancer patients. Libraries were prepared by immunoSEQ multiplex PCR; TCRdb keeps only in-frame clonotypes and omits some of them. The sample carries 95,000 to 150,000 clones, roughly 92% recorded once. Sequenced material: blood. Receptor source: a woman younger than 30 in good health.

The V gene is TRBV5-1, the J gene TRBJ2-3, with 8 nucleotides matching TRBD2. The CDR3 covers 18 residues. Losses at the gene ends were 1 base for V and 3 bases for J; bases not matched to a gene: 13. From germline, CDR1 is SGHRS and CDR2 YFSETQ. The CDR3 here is CASSLTFAGGVRTDTQYF. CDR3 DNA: TGCGCCAGCAGCTTGACGTTCGCGGGGGGTGTGAGAACAGATACGCAGTATTTT.

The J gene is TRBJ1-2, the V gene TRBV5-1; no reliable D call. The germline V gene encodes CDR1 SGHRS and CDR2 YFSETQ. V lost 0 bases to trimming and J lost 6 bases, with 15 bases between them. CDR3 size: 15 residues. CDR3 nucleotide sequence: TGCGCCAGCAGCTTGGCCGTAGGGCAGGTGCATGGCTACACCTTC. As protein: CASSLAVGQVHGYTF.

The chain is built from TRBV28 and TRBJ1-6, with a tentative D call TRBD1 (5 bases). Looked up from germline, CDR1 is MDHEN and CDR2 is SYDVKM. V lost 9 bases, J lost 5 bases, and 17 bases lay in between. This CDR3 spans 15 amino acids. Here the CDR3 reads CASSSTGRNNSPLHF. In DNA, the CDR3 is TGTGCCAGTTCCTCCACGGGACGTAATAATTCACCCCTCCACTTT.

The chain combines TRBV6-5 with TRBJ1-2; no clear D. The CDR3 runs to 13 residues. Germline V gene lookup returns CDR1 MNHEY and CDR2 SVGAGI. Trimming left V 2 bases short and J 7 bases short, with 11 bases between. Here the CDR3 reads CASSYTAIGGYTF. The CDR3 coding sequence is TGTGCCAGCAGTTACACCGCGATTGGTGGCTACACCTTC.

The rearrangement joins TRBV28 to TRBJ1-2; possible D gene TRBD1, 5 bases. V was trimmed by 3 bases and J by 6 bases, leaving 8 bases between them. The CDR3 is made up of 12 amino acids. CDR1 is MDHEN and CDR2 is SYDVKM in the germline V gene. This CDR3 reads CASSLVRDGYTF. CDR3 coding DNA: TGTGCCAGCAGTTTGGTCAGGGATGGCTACACCTTC.

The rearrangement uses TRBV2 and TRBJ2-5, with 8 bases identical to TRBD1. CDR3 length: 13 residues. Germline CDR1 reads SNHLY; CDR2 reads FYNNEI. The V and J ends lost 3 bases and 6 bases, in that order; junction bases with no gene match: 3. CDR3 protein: CASSEDRVQTQYF. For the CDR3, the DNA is TGTGCCAGCAGTGAGGACAGGGTTCAGACCCAGTACTTC.

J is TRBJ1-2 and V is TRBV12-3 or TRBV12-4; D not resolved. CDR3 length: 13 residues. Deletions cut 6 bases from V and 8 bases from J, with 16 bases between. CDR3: CASRRRELGGYTF. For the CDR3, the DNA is TGTGCCAGCAGACGGAGGGAGCTGGGAGGCTACACCTTC.

CDR3 region: CATSGFFGREQYF. Written as DNA, the CDR3 is TGTGCCACCAGCGGGTTCTTCGGGCGGGAGCAGTACTTC. This chain joins TRBV27 and TRBJ2-7, with D possibly TRBD2 on 6 matching bases. CDR1 is MNHEY, CDR2 SMNVEV, per germline (reference sequence). V shed 10 bases and J shed 7 bases, with 20 bases lying between them. The CDR3 is 13 amino acids.

The CDR3 loop is CASSIRGRTYEQYF. In nucleotides, the CDR3 is TGTGCCAGTAGTATTAGGGGCAGAACCTACGAGCAGTACTTC. This chain connects TRBV19 to TRBJ2-7; possibly TRBD1 for D (5 bases). The germline V and J ends were trimmed by 3 bases and 2 bases, with 11 bases remaining between them. The CDR3 has 14 residues. The germline CDR1 and CDR2 sequences are LNHDA and SQIVND (reference sequence).

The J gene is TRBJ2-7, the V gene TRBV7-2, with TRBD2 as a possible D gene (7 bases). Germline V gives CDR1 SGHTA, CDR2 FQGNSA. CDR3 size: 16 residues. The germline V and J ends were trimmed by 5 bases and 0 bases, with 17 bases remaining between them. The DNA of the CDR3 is TGTGCCAGCAGCCGCAACGGGGGCGGGAGCTCCTACGAGCAGTACTTC. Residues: CASSRNGGGSSYEQYF.

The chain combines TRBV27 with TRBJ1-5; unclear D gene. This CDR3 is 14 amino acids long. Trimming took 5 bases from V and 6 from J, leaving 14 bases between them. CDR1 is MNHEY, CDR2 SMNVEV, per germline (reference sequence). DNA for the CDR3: TGTGCCAGCAGTCCGATGGGCGGGTTTCAGCCCCAGCATTTT. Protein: CASSPMGGFQPQHF.

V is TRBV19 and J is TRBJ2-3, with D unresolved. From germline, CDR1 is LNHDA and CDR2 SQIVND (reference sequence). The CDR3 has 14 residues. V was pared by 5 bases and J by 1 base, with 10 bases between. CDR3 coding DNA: TGTGCCAGTAGTTGGGGTCGAGGCACAGATACGCAGTATTTT. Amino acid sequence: CASSWGRGTDTQYF.

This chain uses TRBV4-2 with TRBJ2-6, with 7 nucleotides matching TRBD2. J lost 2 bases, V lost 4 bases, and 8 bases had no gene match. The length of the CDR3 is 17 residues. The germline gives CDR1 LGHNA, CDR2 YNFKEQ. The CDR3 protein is CASSLLGGSTGANVLTF. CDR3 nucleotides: TGTGCCAGCAGCCTTTTAGGCGGGAGCACTGGGGCCAACGTCCTGACTTTC.

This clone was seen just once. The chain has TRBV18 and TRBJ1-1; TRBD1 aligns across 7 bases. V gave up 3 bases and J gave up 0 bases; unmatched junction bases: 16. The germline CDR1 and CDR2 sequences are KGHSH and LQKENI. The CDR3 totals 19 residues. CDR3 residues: CASSPGTALLFNMNTEAFF. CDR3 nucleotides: TGTGCCAGCTCACCCGGGACAGCCCTACTTTTCAACATGAACACTGAAGCTTTCTTT. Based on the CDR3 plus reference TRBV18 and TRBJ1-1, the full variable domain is NAGVMQNPRHLVRRRGQEARLRCSPMKGHSHVYWYRQLPEEGLKFMVYLQKENIIDESGMPKERFSAEFPKEGPSILRIQQVVRGDSAAYFCASSPGTALLFNMNTEAFFGQGTRLTVV.